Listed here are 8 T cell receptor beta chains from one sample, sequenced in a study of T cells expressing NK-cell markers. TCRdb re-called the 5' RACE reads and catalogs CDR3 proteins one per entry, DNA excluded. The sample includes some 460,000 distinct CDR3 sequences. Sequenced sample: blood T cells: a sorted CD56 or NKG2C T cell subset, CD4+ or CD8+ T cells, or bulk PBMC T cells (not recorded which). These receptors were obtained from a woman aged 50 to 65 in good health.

The CDR3 sequence is CASTDRFSYGYTF. The genes are TRBV28 and TRBJ1-2; TCRdb indicates TRBD1, and absent DNA this call remains unverified. CDR3 length equals 13 residues. Germline V lookup: CDR1 MDHEN, CDR2 SYDVKM.

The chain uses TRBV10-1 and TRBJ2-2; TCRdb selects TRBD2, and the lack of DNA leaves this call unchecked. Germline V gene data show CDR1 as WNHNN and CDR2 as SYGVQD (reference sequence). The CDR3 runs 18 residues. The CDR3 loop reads CASSEPEKTRRYTGELFF.

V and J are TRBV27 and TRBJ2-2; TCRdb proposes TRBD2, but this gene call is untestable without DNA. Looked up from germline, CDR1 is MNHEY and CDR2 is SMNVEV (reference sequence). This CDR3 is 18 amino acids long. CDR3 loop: CASSPRLAGGRSTGELFF.

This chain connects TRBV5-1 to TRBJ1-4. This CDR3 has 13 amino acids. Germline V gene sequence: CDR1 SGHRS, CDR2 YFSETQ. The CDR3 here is CASSSGSGEKLFF.

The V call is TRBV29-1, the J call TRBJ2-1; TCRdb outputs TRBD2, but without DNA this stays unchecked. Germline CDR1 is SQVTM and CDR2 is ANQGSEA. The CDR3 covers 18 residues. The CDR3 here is CSVASGAGGPPLHNEQFF.

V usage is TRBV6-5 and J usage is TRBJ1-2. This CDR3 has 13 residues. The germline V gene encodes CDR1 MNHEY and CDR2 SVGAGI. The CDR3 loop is CASRLQVDYGYTF.

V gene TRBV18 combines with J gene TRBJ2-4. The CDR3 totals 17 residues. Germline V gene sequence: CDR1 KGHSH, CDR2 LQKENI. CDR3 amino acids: CASSPPISLVAKNIQYF. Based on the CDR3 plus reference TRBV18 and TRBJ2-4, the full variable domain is NAGVMQNPRHLVRRRGQEARLRCSPMKGHSHVYWYRQLPEEGLKFMVYLQKENIIDESGMPKERFSAEFPKEGPSILRIQQVVRGDSAAYFCASSPPISLVAKNIQYFGAGTRLSVL.

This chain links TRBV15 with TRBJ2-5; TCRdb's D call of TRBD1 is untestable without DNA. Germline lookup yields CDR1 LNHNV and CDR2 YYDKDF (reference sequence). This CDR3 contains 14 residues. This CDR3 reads CATSRPGPQETQYF.